This T cell receptor beta chain was recorded in a study of blood T cells in healthy people across ages. A J-beta primer mix and a sample-barcoded 5' primer were used in a second PCR of about 6 to 12 cycles. MiXCR was run by TCRdb on the 5' RACE reads, yielding one entry per CDR3 protein. The sample contains about 1.5 million distinct CDR3 sequences, under 55% of which appear only once. The germline V gene encodes CDR1 MGHRA and CDR2 YSYEKL. The V end was cut by 1 base, the J end by 6 bases, with 12 bases between. The CDR3 has 14 residues. Overall study results and limits: PBMCs were not sorted, which prevented a conclusive comparison of naive versus antigen-experienced cells. Total diversity from one million sequenced T cells was likely underestimated.

On this clonotype itself: Its antigen is not identified.

The source of this sequence is a woman aged 18 to 35 in good health. The sequenced sample was blood. The chain recombines TRBV4-1 with TRBJ1-2; D not resolved. The chain's CDR3 is CASSQGRGSHGYTF. The CDR3, as DNA: TGCGCCAGCAGCCAAGGACGCGGTAGCCATGGCTACACCTTC.